The source of this T cell receptor (beta chain) is a study of blood T cell repertoires in COVID-19. Study at large: The United States, Italy and Spain were the sources of the acute and convalescent COVID-19 samples. PBMCs, B-cell-depleted T cells, or T cells were the source of the cDNA or gDNA that made up the material.

Source study methods: Amplification with reference gene primers provided the estimates of nucleated cell counts. Libraries were prepared by immunoSEQ multiplex PCR; TCRdb keeps only in-frame clonotypes and omits some of them. The V and J calls and clone size are taken from that table; D and trimming were inferred from the DNA. This table holds around 500,000 clones, roughly 88% found once. Germline CDR1 is SQVTM and CDR2 is ANQGSEA. The V and J ends lost 7 bases and 4 bases, in that order; junction bases with no gene match: 9. The CDR3 is 13 amino acids. The receptor's source is a human donor in a cohort sampled during active COVID-19. The chain carries TRBV29-1 and TRBJ1-1; 7 bases match TRBD1. The sequencing input was peripheral blood. The chain's CDR3 is CSAKTGLGTEAFF. DNA for the CDR3: TGCAGCGCCAAGACAGGGTTAGGCACTGAAGCTTTCTTT.